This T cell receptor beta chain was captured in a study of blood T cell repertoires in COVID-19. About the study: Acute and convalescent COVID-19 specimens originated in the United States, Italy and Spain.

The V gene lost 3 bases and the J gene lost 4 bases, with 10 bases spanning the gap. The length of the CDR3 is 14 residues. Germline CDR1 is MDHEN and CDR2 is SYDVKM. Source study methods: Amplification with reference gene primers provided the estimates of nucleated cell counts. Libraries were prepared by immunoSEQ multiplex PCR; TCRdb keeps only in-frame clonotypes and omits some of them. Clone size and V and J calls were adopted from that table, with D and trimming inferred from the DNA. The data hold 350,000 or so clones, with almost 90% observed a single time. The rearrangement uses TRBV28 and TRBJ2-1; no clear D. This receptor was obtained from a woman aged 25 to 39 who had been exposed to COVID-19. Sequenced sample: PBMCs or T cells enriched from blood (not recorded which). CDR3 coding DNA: TGTGCCAGCAGTTTTGGTCCACGGTACAATGAGCAGTTCTTC. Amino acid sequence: CASSFGPRYNEQFF.